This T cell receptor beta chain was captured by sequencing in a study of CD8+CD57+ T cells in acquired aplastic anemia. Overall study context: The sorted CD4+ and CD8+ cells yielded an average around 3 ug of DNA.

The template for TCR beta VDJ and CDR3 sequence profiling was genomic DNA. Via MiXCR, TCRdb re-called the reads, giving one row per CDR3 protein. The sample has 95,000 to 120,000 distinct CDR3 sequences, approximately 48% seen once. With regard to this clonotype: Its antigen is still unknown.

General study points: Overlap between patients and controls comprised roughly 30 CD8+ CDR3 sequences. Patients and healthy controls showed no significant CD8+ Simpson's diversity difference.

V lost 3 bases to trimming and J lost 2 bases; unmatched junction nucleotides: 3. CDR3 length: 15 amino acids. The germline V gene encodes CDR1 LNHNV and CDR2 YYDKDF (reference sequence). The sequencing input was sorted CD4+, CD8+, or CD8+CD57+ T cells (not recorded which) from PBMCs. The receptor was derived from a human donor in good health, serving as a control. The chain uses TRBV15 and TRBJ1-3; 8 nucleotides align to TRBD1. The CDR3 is CATSRGQAPGNTIYF. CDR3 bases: TGTGCCACCAGCAGGGGACAGGCGCCTGGAAACACCATATATTTT.